The T cell receptor beta chain described here comes from a study of tumor-infiltrating lymphocytes in primary liver carcinoma. Study context: Donors had hepatocellular carcinoma or combined HCC and intrahepatic cholangiocarcinoma.

Joint extraction of RNA and DNA used roughly 20-33 mg of bulk tissue that was unsorted. Donors were untreated and chronically infected with HBV. Overall study findings and caveats: Whereas tumor region pairs overlapped more, tumor-adjacent and tumor-blood pairs overlapped less. Relative to blood, tumors carried a significantly larger fraction of the repertoire in their top 250 clones (p = 0.039).

Looked up from germline, CDR1 is SQVTM and CDR2 is ANQGSEA. The CDR3 has 14 amino acids. About this clonotype itself: Its antigen is still unknown. The junction differs from germline at one of its ends, possibly a read error.

From about 490 ng of total RNA, TCR beta-specific cDNA was reverse-transcribed using a constant-region primer. Three nested multiplex PCR rounds, a slightly modified ARM-PCR method, built the TCR beta libraries. A C-beta reverse primer was combined with TRBV1-TRBV30 forward primers in the first two PCR rounds, and each round had 10 cycles. Each CDR3 protein gets one entry after TCRdb re-called the multiplex PCR reads with MiXCR. The table lists 40,000 or so distinct CDR3 sequences, around 75% of them singletons. The clonotype was recovered from a man in his forties with primary liver carcinoma and hepatitis B virus infection. This sequence joins TRBV29-1 and TRBJ2-1; D not resolved. Sequencing was performed on tumor-adjacent normal liver tissue. CDR3 bases: TGCAGCCTTGATGTCGCGGACCTCTACGATGAGCAGTTCTTC. It specifies CSLDVADLYDEQFF.